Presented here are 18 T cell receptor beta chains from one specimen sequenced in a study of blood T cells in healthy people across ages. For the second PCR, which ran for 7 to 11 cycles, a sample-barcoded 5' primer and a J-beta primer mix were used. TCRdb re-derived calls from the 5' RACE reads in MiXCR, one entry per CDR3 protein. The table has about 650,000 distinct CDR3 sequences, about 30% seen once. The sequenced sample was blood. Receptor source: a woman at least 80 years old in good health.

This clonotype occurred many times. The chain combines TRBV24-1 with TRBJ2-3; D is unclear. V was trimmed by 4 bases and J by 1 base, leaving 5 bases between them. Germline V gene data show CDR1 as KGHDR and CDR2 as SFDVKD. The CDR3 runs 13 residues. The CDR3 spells CATSDGGTDTQYF. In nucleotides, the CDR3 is TGTGCCACCAGTGACGGCGGCACAGATACGCAGTATTTT.

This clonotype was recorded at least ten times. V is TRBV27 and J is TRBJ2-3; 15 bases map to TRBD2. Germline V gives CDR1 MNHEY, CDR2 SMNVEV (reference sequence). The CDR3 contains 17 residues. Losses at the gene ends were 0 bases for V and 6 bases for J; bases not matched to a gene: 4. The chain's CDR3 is CASSLSGTSGGRDTQYF. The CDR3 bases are TGTGCCAGCAGTTTATCCGGGACTAGCGGGGGGAGGGATACGCAGTATTTT.

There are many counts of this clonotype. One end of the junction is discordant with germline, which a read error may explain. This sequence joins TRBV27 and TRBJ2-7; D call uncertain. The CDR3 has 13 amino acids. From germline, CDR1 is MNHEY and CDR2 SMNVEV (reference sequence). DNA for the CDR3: TGTGCCGGCAGTCCACCCGGCTGGCGGGAGCAGTACTTC. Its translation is CAGSPPGWREQYF.

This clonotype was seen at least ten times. For the CDR3, the DNA is TGTGCCTGGAGTGTAGAATCACCCCTCCACTTT. This codes for CAWSVESPLHF. This chain uses TRBV30 with TRBJ1-6; D is uncertain. V lost 0 bases and J 10 bases, leaving 4 bases between the germline ends. Germline CDR1 is GTSNPN and CDR2 is SVGIG (reference sequence). The CDR3 is made up of 11 amino acids.

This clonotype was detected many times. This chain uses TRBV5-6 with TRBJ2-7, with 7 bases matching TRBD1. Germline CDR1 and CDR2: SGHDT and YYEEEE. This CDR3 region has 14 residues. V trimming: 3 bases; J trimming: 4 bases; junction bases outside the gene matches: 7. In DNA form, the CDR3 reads TGTGCCAGCAGCTCCGGGGACAGAAAATACGAGCAGTACTTC. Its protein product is CASSSGDRKYEQYF.

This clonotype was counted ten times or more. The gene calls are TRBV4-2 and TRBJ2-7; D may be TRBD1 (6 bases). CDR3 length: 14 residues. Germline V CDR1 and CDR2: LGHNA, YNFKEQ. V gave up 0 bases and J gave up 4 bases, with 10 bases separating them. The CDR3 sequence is CASSQDVRGYEQYF. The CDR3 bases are TGTGCCAGCAGCCAAGATGTCAGGGGTTACGAGCAGTACTTC.

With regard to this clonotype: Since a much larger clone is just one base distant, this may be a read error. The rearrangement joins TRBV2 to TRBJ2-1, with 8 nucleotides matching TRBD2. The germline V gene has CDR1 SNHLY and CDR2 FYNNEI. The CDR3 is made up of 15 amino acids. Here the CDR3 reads CTSRGGLAPYNEQFF. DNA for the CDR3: TGTACCAGCAGGGGAGGACTAGCCCCCTACAATGAGCAGTTCTTC.

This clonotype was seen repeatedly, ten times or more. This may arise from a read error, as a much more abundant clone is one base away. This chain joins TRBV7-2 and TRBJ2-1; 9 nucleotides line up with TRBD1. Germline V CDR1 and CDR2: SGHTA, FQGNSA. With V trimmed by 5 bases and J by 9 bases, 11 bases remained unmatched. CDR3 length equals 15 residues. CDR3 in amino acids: CASSPGQGDSGEQFF. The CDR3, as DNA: TGTGCCAGCAGCCCGGGACAGGGCGATAGCGGTGAGCAGTTCTTC.

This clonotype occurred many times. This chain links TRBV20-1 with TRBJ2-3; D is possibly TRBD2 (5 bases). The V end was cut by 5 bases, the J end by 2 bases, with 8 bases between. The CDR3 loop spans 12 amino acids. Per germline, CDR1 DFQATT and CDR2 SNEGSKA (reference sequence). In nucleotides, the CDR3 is TGCAGTGCTCACGACTACACAGATACGCAGTATTTT. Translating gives CSAHDYTDTQYF.

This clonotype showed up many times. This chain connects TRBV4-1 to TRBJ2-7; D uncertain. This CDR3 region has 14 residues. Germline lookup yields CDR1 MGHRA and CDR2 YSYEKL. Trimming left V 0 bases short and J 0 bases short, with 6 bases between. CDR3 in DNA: TGCGCCAGCAGCCAAGAGAGGCTCTCCTACGAGCAGTACTTC. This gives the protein CASSQERLSYEQYF.

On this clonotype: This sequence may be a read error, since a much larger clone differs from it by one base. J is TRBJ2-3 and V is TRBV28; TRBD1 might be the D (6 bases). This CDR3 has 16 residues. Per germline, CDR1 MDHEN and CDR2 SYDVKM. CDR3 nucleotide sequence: TGTGCCAGCAGGGCCCGGGGCCTAGGTCGGACAGATACGCGGTATTTT. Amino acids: CASRARGLGRTDTRYF.

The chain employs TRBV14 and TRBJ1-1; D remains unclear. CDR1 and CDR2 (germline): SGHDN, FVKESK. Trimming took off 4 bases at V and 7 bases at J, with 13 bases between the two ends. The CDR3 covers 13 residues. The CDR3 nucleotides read TGTGCCAGCAGCCTTACGAGTACCATTGAAGCTTTCTTT. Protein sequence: CASSLTSTIEAFF.

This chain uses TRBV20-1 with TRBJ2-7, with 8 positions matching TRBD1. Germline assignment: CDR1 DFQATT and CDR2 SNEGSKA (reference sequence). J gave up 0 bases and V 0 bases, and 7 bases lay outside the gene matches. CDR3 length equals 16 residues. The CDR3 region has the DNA TGCAGTGCTAGAGATCCTGACAGGGGTCTCTCCTACGAGCAGTACTTC. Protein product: CSARDPDRGLSYEQYF.

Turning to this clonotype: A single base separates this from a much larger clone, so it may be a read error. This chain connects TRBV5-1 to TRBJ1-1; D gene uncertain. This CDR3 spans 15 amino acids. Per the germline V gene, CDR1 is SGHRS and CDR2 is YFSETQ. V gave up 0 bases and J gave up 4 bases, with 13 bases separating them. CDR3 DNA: TGCGCCAGCAGCTTGGATCTGGGAGGTGGCACTGAAGCTTTCTTT. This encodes CASSLDLGGGTEAFF.

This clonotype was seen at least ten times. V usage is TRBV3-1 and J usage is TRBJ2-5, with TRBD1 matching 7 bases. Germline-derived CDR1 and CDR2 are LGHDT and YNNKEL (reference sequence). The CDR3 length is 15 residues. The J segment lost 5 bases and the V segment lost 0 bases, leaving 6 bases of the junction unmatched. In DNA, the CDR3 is TGTGCCAGCAGCCAAGACGAGGGGGCGAAGGAGACCCAGTACTTC. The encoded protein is CASSQDEGAKETQYF.

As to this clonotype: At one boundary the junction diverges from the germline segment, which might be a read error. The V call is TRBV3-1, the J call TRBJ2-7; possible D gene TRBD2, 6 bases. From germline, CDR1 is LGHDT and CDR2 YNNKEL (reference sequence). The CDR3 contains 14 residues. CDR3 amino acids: CTSSQPGLVNEQYF. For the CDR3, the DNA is TGTACCAGCAGTCAACCGGGACTTGTGAATGAGCAGTACTTC.

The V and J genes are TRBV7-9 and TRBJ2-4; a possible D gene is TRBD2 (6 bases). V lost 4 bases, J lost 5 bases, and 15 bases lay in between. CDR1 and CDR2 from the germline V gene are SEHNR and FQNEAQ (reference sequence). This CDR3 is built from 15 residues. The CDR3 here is CASSSRGTAENIQYF. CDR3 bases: TGTGCCAGCAGCTCCCGGGGGACCGCAGAAAACATTCAGTACTTC.

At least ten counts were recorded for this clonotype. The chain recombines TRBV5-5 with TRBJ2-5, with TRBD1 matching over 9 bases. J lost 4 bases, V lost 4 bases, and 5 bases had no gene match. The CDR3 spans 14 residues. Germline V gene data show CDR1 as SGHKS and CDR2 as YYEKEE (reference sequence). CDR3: CASSGTGRRETQYF. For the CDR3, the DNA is TGTGCCAGCAGCGGGACAGGGAGGCGAGAGACCCAGTACTTC.